This T cell receptor (beta chain) came from a study of vaccination and CD4 T cells after COVID-19. Study-wide background: It was a median approximately 92 days after diagnosis, with a range of 35 to 161, that post-COVID samples were drawn. Findings and caveats of the study: The median proportion of reactive clones detected only post-vaccination in convalescent patients was approximately 90%.

Indicated treatment: roughly ten-day PBMC culture with coronavirus spike peptide pools or control peptides (ViraFEST assay). Once peptide pools had expanded antigen-specific T cells, ViraFEST sequenced TCRs. This CDR3 is 13 amino acids long. Germline V lookup: CDR1 SEHNR, CDR2 FQNEAQ (reference sequence). Between the trimmed V and J ends, which lost 1 base and 6 bases, there was a span of 7 bases. Sequencing of DNA taken from cultured CD4+ T cells relied on the Oncomine TCR Beta short-read assay. Once CD4+ T cells had been cultured, genomic DNA was extracted from them. One entry per CDR3 protein, called by TCRdb with MiXCR from the PCR reads. The sample holds some 9,000 distinct CDR3 sequences, under 80% seen once. Of note for this clonotype: Its antigen is unknown.

Source material: CD4+ T cells from blood, cultured in vitro. The rearrangement joins TRBV7-9 to TRBJ1-5; the D is unclear. The clonotype was recovered from a human donor who had recovered from COVID-19. The CDR3 coding sequence is TGTGCCAGCAGCTTAGGAGGGAGTCAGCCCCAGCATTTT. Its protein is CASSLGGSQPQHF.